This entry features one T cell receptor (beta chain) sequence. The record originates from a study of response to subunit inactivated influenza vaccine. V gave up 6 bases and J gave up 0 bases, with 18 bases separating them. The CDR3 runs to 15 residues. Germline-derived CDR1 and CDR2 are DFQATT and SNEGSKA (reference sequence). MiXCR, applied by TCRdb to the RT-PCR reads, yields one record per CDR3 protein. This repertoire shows under 550,000 distinct CDR3 sequences, roughly 7.6% found once; its top ten account for around 13%. The genes are TRBV20-1 and TRBJ2-7; a possible D gene is TRBD1 (6 bases). The TCR originated in a man between 50 and 70 years old who received an inactivated influenza vaccine. The source material was PBMCs from blood, sampled around 25 months after vaccination. The CDR3 reads CSANDRDISSYEQYF. As DNA, the CDR3 is TGCAGTGCGAATGACCGGGACATAAGCTCCTACGAGCAGTACTTC.